Included here is one T cell receptor (beta chain) sequence, with context. This clone has just one count. Its specific antigen is unknown. No quality values exist for individual bases; no much larger clone is one base distant. This entry comes from a study of T cell responses to AZD1222 COVID-19 vaccine (dated by TCRdb to 2020 to 2022). The study in broad terms: Because spike-specific TCR depth and breadth did not differ between the two schedules, AZD1222 recipients who got a second dose at roughly 4 weeks were pooled with those who got a second dose at roughly 12 weeks. TCR sequencing covered 230 to 250 trial participants: 207 given two doses of AZD1222 and about 26 given two doses of MenACWY control vaccine. Trial participants were enrolled into age subgroups of 18-55, 56-69 and 70-plus years, which contained about 160, 30 and 59 TCR-sequenced participants, respectively. The investigation overall reported the following: Because no day 14 peak-response samples were available, repertoires were characterized only after the peak T cell response. Conclusions about previously exposed vaccinees were limited because only a handful of AZD1222 recipients were SARS-CoV-2 seropositive at baseline. In the small 56-69-year group, the increase in depth fell short of significance, most likely because of low power. A significant rise in spike-specific TCR breadth and depth was observed after two AZD1222 doses relative to day 0 and relative to MenACWY recipients. The vaccine-associated CD4 TCRs covered the entire spike protein, and the dominant responses fell in regions 160-218 and 743-854. Nearly half of unique spike-specific TCRs reportedly recognized epitopes outside regions mutated in the B.1.351 and B.1.1.7 variants. Participants were mostly white British, with more females than males. The authors suggested clonal diversity may have been underestimated.

Taken with the paper, the label for time point translates to: baseline before first vaccination. Samples from vaccinated people were obtained from the UK trials COV001 and COV002, which included a single-blind randomized controlled phase 2/3 trial of AZD1222 (ChAdOx1 nCoV-19) in healthy adults. For TCRbeta chain sequencing, PBMC samples from trial participants were taken at day 0 and at day 28 after the second dose. Reading the germline V gene (reference sequence) gives CDR1 SEHNR and CDR2 FQNEAQ. CDR3 length: 15 amino acids, cysteine to phenylalanine. The entry retains the CDR3 DNA only, 45 bases that are in frame from base 1. V drops 0 bases and J drops 5 bases, leaving 14 bases in between. The CDR3 regions of human TCRbeta chains were analyzed by immunosequencing. The paper's processing steps were these. Repertoire TCRs were checked for matches against a reference library of SARS-CoV-2-specific TCRs that had been generated using the MIRA antigen-specificity platform. Breadth meant the fraction of unique TCRs that were SARS-CoV-2-associated, whereas depth meant the fraction of total T cells that were SARS-CoV-2-associated. Using the MIRA data, each spike-specific TCR was assigned both to the spike region to which the TCR was reactive and to a CD4 or CD8 class. Log10-transformed breadth and depth values were compared by one-way ANOVA with Sidak's multiple comparisons tests. The table was pulled from immuneACCESS by TCRdb, which kept in-frame rearrangements only. Such tables lose some clones; where checked, under half of the loss comes from unresolved V genes, and the rest has no known cause. V, J and clone size are taken as reported in that table, and D and trimming were inferred from the DNA itself. Here the sample has tens of thousands of clones; roughly 88% occur a single time. Clones ranked in the top ten supply around 5.8% of the sample.

The material was peripheral blood, obtained on day 0 of AZD1222 vaccination. Here the chain combines TRBV7-9 and TRBJ2-7, with the D gene not confidently named. This receptor was obtained from an adult in good health. The CDR3 protein sequence reads: CASSLALSPVDEQYF. The DNA sequence follows: TGTGCCAGCAGCTTAGCACTCTCTCCTGTGGACGAGCAGTACTTC.